These 28 T cell receptor beta chains share one sample of origin, sequenced in a study of blood T cell repertoires in COVID-19. Some clones are missing from TCRdb's copy, which holds only in-frame ones; the method was immunoSEQ multiplex PCR. This table has about 250,000 clones, more than 70% appearing once. Material for sequencing was peripheral blood. The receptor set was obtained from a woman at least 80 years old with COVID-19, enrolled during active disease.

This chain connects TRBV30 to TRBJ2-1; D is perhaps TRBD2 (6 bases). Germline V CDR1 and CDR2: GTSNPN, SVGIG (reference sequence). This CDR3 comprises 14 residues. With 2 bases removed from V and 0 bases from J, the gap between germline ends came to 8 bases. The CDR3 DNA reads as TGTGCCTGGAGTACGGGGGTCTCCTACAATGAGCAGTTCTTC. This sequence encodes CAWSTGVSYNEQFF.

In its sample, this clone was seen once. The rearrangement links TRBV6-1 to TRBJ1-3, with 7 bases that match TRBD1. The CDR3 consists of 21 residues. After removal of 0 bases from V and 0 bases from J, the junction contained 17 bases not matched to a gene. Germline V CDR1 and CDR2: MNHNS, SASEGT. Here the CDR3 DNA reads TGTGCCAGCAGTGAAGCTTTTATGCGGGACAGCCGATTTAGCTCTGGAAACACCATATATTTT. It codes for CASSEAFMRDSRFSSGNTIYF.

This chain uses TRBV6-5 with TRBJ1-3; no clear D gene. The CDR3 contains 15 residues. Trimming pared 3 bases from V and 0 bases from J, leaving 9 bases between. Germline V CDR1 and CDR2: MNHEY, SVGAGI. In DNA form, the CDR3 reads TGTGCCAGCAGTTATAGTGGGAGCTCTGGAAACACCATATATTTT. It specifies CASSYSGSSGNTIYF.

This chain uses TRBV2 with TRBJ2-7; 10 bases are a match to TRBD1. The CDR3 extends over 14 amino acids. Losses at the gene ends were 5 bases for V and 2 bases for J; bases not matched to a gene: 3. Germline assignment: CDR1 SNHLY and CDR2 FYNNEI. CDR3 in amino acids: CASSPTGGPYEQYF. The CDR3 coding sequence is TGTGCCAGCAGTCCGACAGGGGGCCCCTACGAGCAGTACTTC.

The genes are TRBV30 and TRBJ1-5; D unresolved. The V and J ends lost 2 bases and 0 bases respectively, with 5 bases between them. Germline CDR1 reads GTSNPN; CDR2 reads SVGIG (reference sequence). CDR3 length: 13 residues. The CDR3 DNA follows: TGTGCCTGGAGTACCAGTAGCAATCAGCCCCAGCATTTT. As protein: CAWSTSSNQPQHF.

The rearrangement uses TRBV18 and TRBJ2-2; 9 positions match TRBD1. This CDR3 has 16 amino acids. V was clipped by 5 bases and J by 0 bases; unmatched bases: 4. Germline V gene sequence: CDR1 KGHSH, CDR2 LQKENI. The CDR3 region has the DNA TGTGCCAGCTCATCCGGGACAGGGACGAACACCGGGGAGCTGTTTTTT. This encodes CASSSGTGTNTGELFF.

The rearrangement uses TRBV10-3 and TRBJ2-3; TRBD1 matches 7 bases. V lost 4 bases and J lost 1; bases outside the gene matches: 11. Germline V gives CDR1 ENHRY, CDR2 SYGVKD. This CDR3 is 17 amino acids long. CDR3 DNA sequence: TGTGCCATCAGTGCTAACGGGCTTCAGGGGGGCACAGATACGCAGTATTTT. Protein sequence: CAISANGLQGGTDTQYF.

This clone was counted once. J is TRBJ1-1 and V is TRBV5-1; 8 bases line up with TRBD1. Germline V gene sequence: CDR1 SGHRS, CDR2 YFSETQ. With 0 bases clipped from V and 1 base from J, the junction kept 5 bases outside the gene matches. The CDR3 length is 16 residues. This chain's CDR3 is CASSLEQGGTNTEAFF. The CDR3 DNA reads TGCGCCAGCAGCTTGGAACAGGGGGGTACGAACACTGAAGCTTTCTTT.

The V gene is TRBV4-1, the J gene TRBJ1-4; D unresolved. CDR3 size: 16 residues. Germline V lookup: CDR1 MGHRA, CDR2 YSYEKL. V gave up 1 base and J gave up 0 bases, with 9 bases separating them. CDR3 DNA sequence: TGCGCCAGCAGCCAAGCTAGCTCTACAACTAATGAAAAACTGTTTTTT. Residues: CASSQASSTTNEKLFF.

J is TRBJ2-1 and V is TRBV5-1, with D unclear. Germline assignment: CDR1 SGHRS and CDR2 YFSETQ. The CDR3 extends over 15 amino acids. The V gene lost 0 bases and the J gene lost 0 bases, with 7 bases spanning the gap. The CDR3 region is CASSLGALSYNEQFF. CDR3 DNA sequence: TGCGCCAGCAGCTTGGGAGCGCTCTCCTACAATGAGCAGTTCTTC.

The chain is built from TRBV9 and TRBJ2-1; TRBD2 matches at 11 bases. The CDR3 spans 15 residues. Germline-derived CDR1 and CDR2 are SGDLS and YYNGEE. Trimming at V came to 0 bases and at J to 9 bases, leaving 5 bases not matched to a gene. This CDR3 reads CASSVVSGGASEQFF. In nucleotides, the CDR3 is TGTGCCAGCAGCGTAGTTAGCGGGGGGGCCAGTGAGCAGTTCTTC. Using reference TRBV9 and TRBJ2-1 for the parts outside the CDR3, the full variable domain is DSGVTQTPKHLITATGQRVTLRCSPRSGDLSVYWYQQSLDQGLQFLIQYYNGEERAKGNILERFSAQQFPDLHSELNLSSLELGDSALYFCASSVVSGGASEQFFGPGTRLTVL.

V is TRBV4-1 and J is TRBJ1-2; unclear D gene. CDR3 size: 14 residues. Per the germline V gene, CDR1 is MGHRA and CDR2 is YSYEKL. V was trimmed by 0 bases and J by 5 bases, leaving 10 bases between them. The CDR3 nucleotides are TGCGCCAGCAGCCAAGATCTACAGAATTATGGCTACACCTTC. Translating it yields CASSQDLQNYGYTF.

The rearrangement joins TRBV6-5 to TRBJ1-1; no firm D call. Germline-derived CDR1 and CDR2 are MNHEY and SVGAGI. The CDR3 covers 13 residues. V was clipped by 6 bases and J by 5 bases, with 13 bases between them. This CDR3 is CASRLVKETEAFF. The CDR3 DNA follows: TGTGCCAGCAGGCTAGTGAAGGAGACTGAAGCTTTCTTT.

The chain links TRBV4-2 to TRBJ2-1; 14 positions match TRBD2. This CDR3 has 17 amino acids. CDR1 and CDR2 from the germline V gene are LGHNA and YNFKEQ. Germline trimming cut 4 bases from V and 4 bases from J; bases unmatched to any gene: 6. CDR3 in DNA: TGTGCCAGCAGCCCGAGCGGGACTAGCGGGAGATACAATGAGCAGTTCTTC. This translates into CASSPSGTSGRYNEQFF.

V is TRBV10-3 and J is TRBJ1-1, with 7 bases that match TRBD1. The CDR3 contains 14 residues. Unmatched junction bases numbered 10, after V lost 7 bases and J lost 5 bases. The V gene's germline CDR1 is ENHRY and CDR2 SYGVKD. The DNA for the CDR3 is TGTGCCATCACCTCGGACAGGATGGATACTGAAGCTTTCTTT. Translation gives CAITSDRMDTEAFF.

The rearrangement uses TRBV7-2 and TRBJ1-2; no clear D. CDR1 is SGHTA and CDR2 is FQGNSA in the germline V gene. Trimming took off 1 base at V and 2 bases at J, with 8 bases between the two ends. The CDR3 is made up of 14 amino acids. CDR3 DNA sequence: TGTGCCAGCAGCTTAGGAGGGTCCAACTATGGCTACACCTTC. This translates into CASSLGGSNYGYTF.

CDR3 region: CASSQSGAGAGNTIYF. DNA of the CDR3: TGTGCCAGCAGCCAATCAGGGGCAGGGGCTGGAAACACCATATATTTT. The gene calls are TRBV3-1 (or the pseudogene TRBV3-2) and TRBJ1-3; tentatively, D is TRBD1 (6 bases). Germline CDR1 LGHDT, CDR2 YNNKEL (reference sequence). This CDR3 is built from 16 residues. V was clipped by 2 bases and J by 2 bases, with 13 bases between them.

The V call is TRBV6-5, the J call TRBJ1-2; TRBD1 aligns across 8 bases. This CDR3 has 16 amino acids. From germline, CDR1 is MNHEY and CDR2 SVGAGI. Trimming at V came to 0 bases and at J to 4 bases, leaving 7 bases not matched to a gene. In DNA, the CDR3 is TGTGCCAGCAGTTACTCGGGTGTGGGACAGGCCTATGGCTACACCTTC. This sequence encodes CASSYSGVGQAYGYTF.

This clone appeared many times. The chain joins TRBV5-4 to TRBJ1-3; D is ambiguous. The germline V and J ends were trimmed by 4 bases and 0 bases, with 14 bases remaining between them. This CDR3 is 16 amino acids long. Germline CDR1 SGHNT, CDR2 YYREEE (reference sequence). The CDR3 DNA reads TGTGCCAGCAGCCCAAATATCGGTAACTCTGGAAACACCATATATTTT. Its protein product is CASSPNIGNSGNTIYF.

The rearrangement links TRBV7-9 to TRBJ1-2, with 8 bases that match TRBD1. Per the germline V gene, CDR1 is SEHNR and CDR2 is FQNEAQ (reference sequence). V lost 5 bases and J lost 7; bases outside the gene matches: 3. This CDR3 comprises 12 residues. CDR3 sequence: CASSQGAGGYTF. CDR3 bases: TGTGCCAGCAGCCAGGGGGCTGGTGGCTACACCTTC.

The chain has TRBV7-8 and TRBJ2-3; 9 bases are a match to TRBD2. Looked up from germline, CDR1 is SGHVS and CDR2 is FQNEAQ. V gave up 3 bases and J gave up 6 bases; unmatched junction bases: 4. The CDR3 spans 14 residues. CDR3 bases: TGTGCCAGCAGCTTTGCGGGGGGGCCGGATACGCAGTATTTT. The encoded protein is CASSFAGGPDTQYF.

The sample holds one count of this clone. The chain combines TRBV9 with TRBJ1-1; D is ambiguous. V lost 0 bases, J lost 5 bases, and 11 bases lay in between. Germline loops: CDR1 SGDLS, CDR2 YYNGEE. This CDR3 has 14 residues. The CDR3 DNA reads TGTGCCAGCAGCGTAGTCTGGGGAGGAACTGAAGCTTTCTTT. Amino acids: CASSVVWGGTEAFF.

This clone has only one observation. In the same sample, other DNA sequences code for this CDR3. This rearrangement joins TRBV6-1 to TRBJ1-5, with D possibly being TRBD1 (5 bases). The CDR3 is 14 amino acids. The germline CDR1 and CDR2 sequences are MNHNS and SASEGT. V lost 0 bases and J lost 7, with 10 bases in between. The CDR3 region is CASSEANRNQPQHF. Here the CDR3 DNA reads TGTGCCAGCAGTGAAGCAAACAGGAACCAGCCCCAGCATTTT.

This rearrangement joins TRBV5-4 to TRBJ2-7; 8 positions match TRBD2. J was trimmed by 1 base and V by 0 bases; bases with no gene match: 6. CDR3 length: 16 amino acids. In germline, CDR1 is SGHNT, CDR2 YYREEE (reference sequence). CDR3 nucleotides: TGTGCCAGCAGCTTGGGGGGGACTAGGCAGTCCTACGAGCAGTACTTC. Its translation is CASSLGGTRQSYEQYF.

The chain couples TRBV4-2 to TRBJ2-1; 9 nucleotides align to TRBD1. Germline V gene sequence: CDR1 LGHNA, CDR2 YNFKEQ. CDR3 length equals 15 residues. The trim removed 3 bases at V and 7 bases at J, leaving 7 bases unmatched. CDR3 in amino acids: CASSQGTGNLNEQFF. CDR3 DNA sequence: TGTGCCAGCAGCCAGGGGACAGGGAATTTAAATGAGCAGTTCTTC.

V usage is TRBV11-2 and J usage is TRBJ2-5; weak D call: TRBD1 (6 bases). Trimming left V 7 bases short and J 3 bases short, with 21 bases between. Germline CDR1 SGHAT, CDR2 FQNNGV. The CDR3 loop spans 16 amino acids. For the CDR3, the DNA is TGTGCCAGCAAGGGGGTGGGCCAGGGGCTGAAAGAGACCCAGTACTTC. Translating it yields CASKGVGQGLKETQYF. The variable domain in full, with the rest retrieved from reference TRBV11-2 and TRBJ2-5, is EAGVAQSPRYKIIEKRQSVAFWCNPISGHATLYWYQQILGQGPKLLIQFQNNGVVDDSQLPKDRFSAERLKGVDSTLKIQPAKLEDSAVYLCASKGVGQGLKETQYFGPGTRLLVL.

The chain employs TRBV19 and TRBJ2-2, with D perhaps matching TRBD1 (6 bases). CDR1 is LNHDA, CDR2 SQIVND, per germline (reference sequence). Trimming left V 5 bases short and J 2 bases short, with 15 bases between. This CDR3 contains 16 residues. The CDR3 bases are TGTGCCAGTAGTGAGACCGGGACAATCAACACCGGGGAGCTGTTTTTT. Protein product: CASSETGTINTGELFF.

J is TRBJ2-3 and V is TRBV28; D might be TRBD2 (6 bases). Trimming took 2 bases from V and 1 from J, leaving 10 bases between them. Germline CDR1 MDHEN, CDR2 SYDVKM. This CDR3 contains 15 residues. The chain's CDR3 is CASSLGGAGTDTQYF. CDR3 nucleotides: TGTGCCAGCAGTTTAGGCGGGGCTGGCACAGATACGCAGTATTTT.